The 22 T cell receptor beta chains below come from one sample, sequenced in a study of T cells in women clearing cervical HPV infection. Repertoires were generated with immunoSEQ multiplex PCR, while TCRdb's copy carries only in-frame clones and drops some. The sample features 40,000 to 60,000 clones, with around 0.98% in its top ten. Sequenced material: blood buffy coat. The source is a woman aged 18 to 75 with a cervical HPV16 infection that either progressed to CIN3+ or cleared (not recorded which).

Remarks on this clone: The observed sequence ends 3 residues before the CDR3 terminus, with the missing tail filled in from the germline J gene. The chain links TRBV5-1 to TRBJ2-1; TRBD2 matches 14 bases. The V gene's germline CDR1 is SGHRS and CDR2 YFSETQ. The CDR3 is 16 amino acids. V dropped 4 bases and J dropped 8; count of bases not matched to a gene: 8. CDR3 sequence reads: CASSLRTSGGMDEQFF. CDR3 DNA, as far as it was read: TGCGCCAGCAGCCTCCGGACTAGCGGGGGGATGGATGAG. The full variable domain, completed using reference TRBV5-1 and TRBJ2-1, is KAGVTQTPRYLIKTRGQQVTLSCSPISGHRSVSWYQQTPGQGLQFLFEYFSETQRNKGNFPGRFSGRQFSNSRSEMNVSTLELGDSALYLCASSLRTSGGMDEQFFGPGTRLTVL.

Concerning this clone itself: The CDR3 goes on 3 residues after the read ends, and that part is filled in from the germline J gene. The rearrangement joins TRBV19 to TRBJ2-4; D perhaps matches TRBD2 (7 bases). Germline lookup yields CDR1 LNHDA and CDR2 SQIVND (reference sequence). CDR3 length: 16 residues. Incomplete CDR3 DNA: TGTGCCAGTAGCACTCCTAGGGGGGGCTTGGGGTATGGT. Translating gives CASSTPRGGLGYG. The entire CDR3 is CASSTPRGGLGYGQYF.

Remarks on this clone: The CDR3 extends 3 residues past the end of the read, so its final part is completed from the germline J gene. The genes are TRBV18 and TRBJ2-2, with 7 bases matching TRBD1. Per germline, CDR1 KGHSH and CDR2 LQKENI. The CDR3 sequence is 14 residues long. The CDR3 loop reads CASSQDRQTGKLFF. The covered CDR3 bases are TGTGCCAGCTCACAGGACCGCCAGACAGGGAAG.

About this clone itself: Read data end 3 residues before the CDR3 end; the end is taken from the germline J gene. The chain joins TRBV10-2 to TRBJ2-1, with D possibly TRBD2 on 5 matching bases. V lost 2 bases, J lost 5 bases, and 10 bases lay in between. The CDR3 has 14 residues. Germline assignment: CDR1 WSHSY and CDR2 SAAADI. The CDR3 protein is CASSERRAHNEQFF. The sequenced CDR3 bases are TGCGCCAGCAGTGAGAGGCGGGCCCACAATGAG.

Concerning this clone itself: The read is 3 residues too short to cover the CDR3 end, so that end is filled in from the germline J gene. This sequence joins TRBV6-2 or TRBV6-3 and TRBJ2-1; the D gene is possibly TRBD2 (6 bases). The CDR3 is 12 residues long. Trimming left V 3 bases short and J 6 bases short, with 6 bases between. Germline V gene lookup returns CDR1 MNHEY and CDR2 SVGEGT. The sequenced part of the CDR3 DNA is TGTGCCAGCAGTTATAGCGGCAATGAG. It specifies CASSYSGNE. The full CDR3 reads CASSYSGNEQFF.

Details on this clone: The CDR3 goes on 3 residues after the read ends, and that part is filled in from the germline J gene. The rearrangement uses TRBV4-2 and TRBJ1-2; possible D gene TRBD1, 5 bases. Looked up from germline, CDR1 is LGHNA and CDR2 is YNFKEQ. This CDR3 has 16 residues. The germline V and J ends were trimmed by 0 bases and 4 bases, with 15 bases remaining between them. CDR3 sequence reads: CASSQERTGGSYGYTF. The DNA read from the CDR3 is TGTGCCAGCAGCCAAGAAAGAACAGGAGGTAGCTATGGC.

Partial CDR3 DNA: TGTGCCTGGAAAAGGGTAGGGTCAGATACG. It specifies CAWKRVGSDT. The whole CDR3 reads CAWKRVGSDTQYF. The chain combines TRBV30 with TRBJ2-3, with D uncertain. The CDR3 is cut off 3 residues early in the read; its end comes from the germline J gene. Germline CDR1 reads GTSNPN; CDR2 reads SVGIG (reference sequence). V was clipped by 4 bases and J by 4 bases, with 12 bases between them. CDR3 length equals 13 residues.

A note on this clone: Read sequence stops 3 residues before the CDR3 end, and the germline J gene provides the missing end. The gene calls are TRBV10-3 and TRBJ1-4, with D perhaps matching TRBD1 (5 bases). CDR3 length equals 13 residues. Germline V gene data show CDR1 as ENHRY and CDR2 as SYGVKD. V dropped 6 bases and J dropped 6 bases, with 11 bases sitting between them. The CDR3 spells CAISAGLDEKLFF. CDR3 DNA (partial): TGTGCCATCAGCGCAGGGTTGGATGAAAAA.

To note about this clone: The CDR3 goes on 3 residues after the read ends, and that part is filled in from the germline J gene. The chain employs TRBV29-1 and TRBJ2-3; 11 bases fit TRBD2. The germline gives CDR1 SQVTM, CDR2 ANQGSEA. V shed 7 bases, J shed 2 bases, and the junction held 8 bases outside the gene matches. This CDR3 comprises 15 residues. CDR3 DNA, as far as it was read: TGCAGCGGCGCTAGCGGGGGGTTTTTCACAGATACG. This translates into CSGASGGFFTDT. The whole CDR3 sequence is CSGASGGFFTDTQYF.

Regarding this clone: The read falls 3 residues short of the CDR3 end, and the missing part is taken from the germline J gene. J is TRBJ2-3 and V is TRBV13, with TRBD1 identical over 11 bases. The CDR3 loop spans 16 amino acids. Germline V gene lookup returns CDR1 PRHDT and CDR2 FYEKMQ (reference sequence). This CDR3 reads CASSILEDRGRETQYF. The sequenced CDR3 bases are TGTGCCAGCAGCATACTGGAGGACAGGGGGCGGGAGACG.

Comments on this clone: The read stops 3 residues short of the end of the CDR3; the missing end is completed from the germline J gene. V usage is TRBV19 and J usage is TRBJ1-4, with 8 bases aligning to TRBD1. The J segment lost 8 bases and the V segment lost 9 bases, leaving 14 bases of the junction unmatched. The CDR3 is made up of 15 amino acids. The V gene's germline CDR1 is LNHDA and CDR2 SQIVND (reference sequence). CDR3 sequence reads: CASRTRGPLGEKLFF. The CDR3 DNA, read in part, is TGTGCCAGCCGGACCAGGGGGCCTTTGGGGGAAAAA.

The CDR3 sequence: CSARGDRGSALHF. Partial CDR3 DNA: TGCAGTGCCAGGGGGGACAGGGGATCGGCC. J is TRBJ1-6 and V is TRBV20-1, with 10 bases fitting TRBD1. The read comes to an end 3 residues before the CDR3 does, leaving the germline J gene to fill in the end. CDR3 size: 13 residues. Germline values: CDR1 DFQATT, CDR2 SNEGSKA (reference sequence).

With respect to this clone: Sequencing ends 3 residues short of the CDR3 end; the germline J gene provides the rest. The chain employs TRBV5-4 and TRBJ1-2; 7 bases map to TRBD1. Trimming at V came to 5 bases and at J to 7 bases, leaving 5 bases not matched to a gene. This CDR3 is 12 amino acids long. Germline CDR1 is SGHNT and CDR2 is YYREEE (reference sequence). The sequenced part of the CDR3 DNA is TGTGCCAGCAGGAGACAGGGTTCTGGC. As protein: CASRRQGSG. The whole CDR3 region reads CASRRQGSGYTF.

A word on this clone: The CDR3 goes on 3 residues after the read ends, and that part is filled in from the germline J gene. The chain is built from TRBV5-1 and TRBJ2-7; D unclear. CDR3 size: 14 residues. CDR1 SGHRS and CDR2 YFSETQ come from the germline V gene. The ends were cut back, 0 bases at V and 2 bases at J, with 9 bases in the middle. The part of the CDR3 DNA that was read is TGCGCCAGCAGCTTGGGGATAGGGCCCTACGAG. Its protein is CASSLGIGPYE. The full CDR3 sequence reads CASSLGIGPYEQYF.

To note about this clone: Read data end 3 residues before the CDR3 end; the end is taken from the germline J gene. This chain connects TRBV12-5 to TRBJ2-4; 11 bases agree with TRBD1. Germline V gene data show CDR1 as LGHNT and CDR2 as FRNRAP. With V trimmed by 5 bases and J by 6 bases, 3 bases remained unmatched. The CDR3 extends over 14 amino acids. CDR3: CASGPGTGGNIQYF. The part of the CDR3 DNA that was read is TGTGCTAGTGGTCCCGGGACAGGGGGAAACATT.

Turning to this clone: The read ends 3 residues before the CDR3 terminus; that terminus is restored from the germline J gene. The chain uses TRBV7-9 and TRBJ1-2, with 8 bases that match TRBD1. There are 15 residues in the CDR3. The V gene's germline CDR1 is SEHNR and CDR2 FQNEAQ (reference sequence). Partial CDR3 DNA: TGTGCCAGCAGCCAAAGGACAGGGAACTACTACGAC. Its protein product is CASSQRTGNYYD. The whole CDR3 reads CASSQRTGNYYDYTF.

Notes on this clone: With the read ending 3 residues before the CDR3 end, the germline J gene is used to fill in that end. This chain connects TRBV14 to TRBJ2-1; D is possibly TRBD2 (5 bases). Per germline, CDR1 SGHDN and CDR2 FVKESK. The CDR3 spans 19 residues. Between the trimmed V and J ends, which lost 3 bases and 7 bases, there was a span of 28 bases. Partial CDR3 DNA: TGTGCCAGCAGCCAGGCAATAGGGTTAATATCCCAAGGACTGAATGAG. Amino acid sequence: CASSQAIGLISQGLNE. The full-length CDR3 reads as CASSQAIGLISQGLNEQFF.

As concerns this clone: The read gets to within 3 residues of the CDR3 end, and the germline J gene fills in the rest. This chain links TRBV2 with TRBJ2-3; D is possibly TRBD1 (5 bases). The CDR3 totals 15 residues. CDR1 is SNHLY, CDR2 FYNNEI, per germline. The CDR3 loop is CASSDVLPQGQPQYF. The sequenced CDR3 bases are TGTGCCAGCAGTGATGTGTTGCCTCAGGGTCAGCCG. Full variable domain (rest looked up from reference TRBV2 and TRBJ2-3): EPEVTQTPSHQVTQMGQEVILRCVPISNHLYFYWYRQILGQKVEFLVSFYNNEISEKSEIFDDQFSVERPDGSNFTLKIRSTKLEDSAMYFCASSDVLPQGQPQYFGPGTRLTVL.

The sequenced part of the CDR3 DNA is TGTGCCACCAGTGATTTACCGGTCAGGAACTACGAG. It translates to CATSDLPVRNYE. The full CDR3 protein is CATSDLPVRNYEQYF. The chain carries TRBV24-1 and TRBJ2-7; no clear D gene. The CDR3 extends 3 residues past the end of the read, so its final part is completed from the germline J gene. The length of the CDR3 is 15 residues. V shed 1 base and J shed 3 bases, with 12 bases lying between them. Germline-derived CDR1 and CDR2 are KGHDR and SFDVKD.

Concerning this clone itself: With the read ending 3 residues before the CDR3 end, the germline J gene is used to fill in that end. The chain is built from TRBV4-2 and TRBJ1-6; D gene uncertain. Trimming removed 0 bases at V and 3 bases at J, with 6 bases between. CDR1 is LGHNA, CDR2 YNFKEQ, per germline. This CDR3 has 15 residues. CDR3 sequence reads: CASSQDRFYNSPLHF. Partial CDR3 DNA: TGTGCCAGCAGCCAAGATCGGTTCTATAATTCACCC.

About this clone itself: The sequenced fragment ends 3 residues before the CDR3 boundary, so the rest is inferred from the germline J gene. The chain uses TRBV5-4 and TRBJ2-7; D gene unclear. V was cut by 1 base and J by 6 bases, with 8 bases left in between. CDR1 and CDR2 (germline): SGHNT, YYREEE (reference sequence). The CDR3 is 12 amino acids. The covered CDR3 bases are TGTGCCAGCAGCTTGAGTAGTGCCGAG. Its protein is CASSLSSAE. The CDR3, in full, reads CASSLSSAEQYF.

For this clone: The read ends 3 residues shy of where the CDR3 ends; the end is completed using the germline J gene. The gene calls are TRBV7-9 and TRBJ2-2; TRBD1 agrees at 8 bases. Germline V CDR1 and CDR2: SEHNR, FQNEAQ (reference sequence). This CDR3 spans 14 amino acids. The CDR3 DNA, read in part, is TGTGCCAGCAGCTCGACAGGGGTTGATTCACCG. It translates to CASSSTGVDSP. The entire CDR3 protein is CASSSTGVDSPLFF.